Presented here are 18 T cell receptor beta chains from one specimen sequenced in a study of beta chain features in type 1 diabetes. Expressed TCRB transcripts were sequenced after all isolated RNA was converted to cDNA. Sequenced by immunoSEQ multiplex PCR; TCRdb stores in-frame clones only, minus some. The sample holds almost 350,000 clones, approximately 8% seen once. The sample was central memory CD4+ T cells from blood. The receptors stem from a woman under 30 in good health.

This clone was picked up many times. V gene TRBV7-3 combines with J gene TRBJ2-7; D remains unclear. The CDR3 runs 15 residues. Per the germline V gene, CDR1 is SGHTA and CDR2 is FQGTGA. The ends were cut back, 5 bases at V and 6 bases at J, with 20 bases in the middle. The CDR3 sequence: CASSLGYPYQTEQYF. The CDR3 DNA follows: TGTGCCAGCAGCCTCGGGTACCCATACCAGACCGAGCAGTACTTC.

This clone showed up just a few times. The J gene is TRBJ1-2, the V gene TRBV6-6; D is ambiguous. The V end was cut by 7 bases, the J end by 4 bases, with 10 bases between. CDR3 length: 12 amino acids. Germline CDR1 MNHNY, CDR2 SVGAGI (reference sequence). Here the CDR3 DNA reads TGTGCCAGCACTCGTGGGTCCTATGGCTACACCTTC. It specifies CASTRGSYGYTF.

This clone was counted a few times. The V and J genes are TRBV23-1 and TRBJ2-3; D is unclear. TRBV23-1 counts as an open reading frame of uncertain function. The CDR3 covers 16 residues. Trimming pared 6 bases from V and 0 bases from J, leaving 16 bases between. CDR3 loop: CASRSSPQPSTDTQYF. The CDR3 region has the DNA TGCGCCAGCAGGAGTAGCCCGCAACCTAGCACAGATACGCAGTATTTT.

This clone has ten or more counts. This chain joins TRBV10-2 and TRBJ2-1; TRBD2 aligns across 9 bases. Trimming at V came to 2 bases and at J to 3 bases, leaving 8 bases not matched to a gene. The CDR3 contains 17 residues. Germline V gives CDR1 WSHSY, CDR2 SAAADI. CDR3 in DNA: TGCGCCAGCAGTGAGCCGGGCCTAGCGGGGATCTACAATGAGCAGTTCTTC. It codes for CASSEPGLAGIYNEQFF.

The rearrangement uses TRBV14 and TRBJ1-4; D call uncertain. Germline CDR1 and CDR2: SGHDN and FVKESK. V was cut by 3 bases and J by 4 bases, with 6 bases left in between. The CDR3 has 13 residues. Written as DNA, the CDR3 is TGTGCCAGCAGCCACCTCAGTAATGAAAAACTGTTTTTT. Protein product: CASSHLSNEKLFF.

Here the CDR3 DNA reads TGTGCCAGCAGGGGGCTCGACGAGCAGTACTTC. Translating it yields CASRGLDEQYF. V is TRBV2 and J is TRBJ2-7, with a tentative D call TRBD1 (5 bases). There are 11 residues in the CDR3. Per the germline V gene, CDR1 is SNHLY and CDR2 is FYNNEI. The V gene lost 6 bases and the J gene lost 5 bases, with 8 bases spanning the gap. The full variable domain, completed using reference TRBV2 and TRBJ2-7, is EPEVTQTPSHQVTQMGQEVILRCVPISNHLYFYWYRQILGQKVEFLVSFYNNEISEKSEIFDDQFSVERPDGSNFTLKIRSTKLEDSAMYFCASRGLDEQYFGPGTRLTVT.

The chain uses TRBV19 and TRBJ1-1; perhaps TRBD1 as D (5 bases). The CDR3 extends over 16 amino acids. Per the germline V gene, CDR1 is LNHDA and CDR2 is SQIVND (reference sequence). Trimming took off 8 bases at V and 0 bases at J, with 19 bases between the two ends. Here the CDR3 DNA reads TGTGCCAGTCAGGCGAGGGGTGATCGGTTGAACACTGAAGCTTTCTTT. This translates into CASQARGDRLNTEAFF.

The chain carries TRBV9 and TRBJ2-1; TRBD2 aligns across 11 bases. This CDR3 has 15 amino acids. Germline values: CDR1 SGDLS, CDR2 YYNGEE. Trimming took 5 bases from V and 2 from J; bases not matched to a gene: 3. The DNA for the CDR3 is TGTGCCAGCAGTGCTAGCGGGGGGCCCTACAATGAGCAGTTCTTC. It codes for CASSASGGPYNEQFF.

This clone was counted between two and nine times. J is TRBJ2-7 and V is TRBV7-2; TRBD1 matches at 10 bases. V dropped 5 bases and J dropped 5; count of bases not matched to a gene: 9. The CDR3 runs 15 residues. In germline, CDR1 is SGHTA, CDR2 FQGNSA. In nucleotides, the CDR3 is TGTGCCAGCAGCCAACAGGGACAGGGGACCCACGAGCAGTACTTC. Protein: CASSQQGQGTHEQYF.

The V call is TRBV7-9, the J call TRBJ2-2; a weak D match, TRBD2 (5 bases). V lost 6 bases and J 0 bases, leaving 17 bases between the germline ends. The CDR3 is made up of 17 amino acids. The germline V gene encodes CDR1 SEHNR and CDR2 FQNEAQ (reference sequence). Written as DNA, the CDR3 is TGTGCCAGCAGGGACGGGATCGGCAGAACGAACACCGGGGAGCTGTTTTTT. Translated, it gives CASRDGIGRTNTGELFF.

V is TRBV5-6 and J is TRBJ2-3; 11 bases are a match to TRBD2. Germline trimming cut 2 bases from V and 5 bases from J; bases unmatched to any gene: 1. The CDR3 totals 14 residues. Germline lookup yields CDR1 SGHDT and CDR2 YYEEEE. As DNA, the CDR3 is TGTGCCAGCAGCTTTGGACTAGCGGGAGATACGCAGTATTTT. Residues: CASSFGLAGDTQYF.

This clone has just a few counts. The gene calls are TRBV7-3 and TRBJ2-1, with 11 positions matching TRBD2. The junction had 6 bases not matched to a gene; V was cut back by 5 bases and J by 6 bases. This CDR3 has 15 residues. CDR1 is SGHTA, CDR2 FQGTGA, per germline. CDR3 DNA: TGTGCCAGCAGCGAAACTAGCGGGAGCACCAATGAGCAGTTCTTC. Its protein is CASSETSGSTNEQFF.

The genes are TRBV6-6 and TRBJ2-1; TRBD2 matches at 9 bases. The germline gives CDR1 MNHNY, CDR2 SVGAGI (reference sequence). Trimming at V came to 6 bases and at J to 12 bases, leaving 12 bases not matched to a gene. The CDR3 contains 14 residues. As DNA, the CDR3 is TGTGCCAGCAGCCCCGCGGCGGGAGGGGGTGCGCAGTTCTTC. It is translated as CASSPAAGGGAQFF.

This clone turned up a few times. The J gene is TRBJ2-1, the V gene TRBV7-2; D is unclear. V gave up 6 bases and J gave up 9 bases, with 27 bases separating them. Germline values: CDR1 SGHTA, CDR2 FQGNSA. This CDR3 has 17 amino acids. The CDR3 DNA sequence: TGTGCCAGCAGTAAAACTCTAGAAAGGGCTATCTCGGGTGAGCAGTTCTTC. Amino acid sequence: CASSKTLERAISGEQFF.

CDR3 sequence (DNA): TGTGCCAGCAGCTCCGTTCCGAACACTGAAGCTTTCTTT. This translates into CASSSVPNTEAFF. The V call is TRBV7-6, the J call TRBJ1-1; D unclear. CDR3 length: 13 residues. Trimming pared 4 bases from V and 1 base from J, leaving 7 bases between. Germline V lookup: CDR1 SGHVS, CDR2 FNYEAQ.

The sample holds many counts of this clone. The gene calls are TRBV9 and TRBJ2-7; 7 bases fit TRBD1. There are 15 residues in the CDR3. Germline trimming cut 3 bases from V and 3 bases from J; bases unmatched to any gene: 9. Germline V gives CDR1 SGDLS, CDR2 YYNGEE. The DNA of the CDR3 is TGTGCCAGCAGCGAAGGAAGGACAGGAGTCTACGAGCAGTACTTC. It yields the protein CASSEGRTGVYEQYF.

This clone was seen at least ten times. The chain joins TRBV2 to TRBJ2-4, with TRBD2 matching over 8 bases. The CDR3 runs 13 residues. Trimming removed 6 bases from V and 7 bases from J; junction bases left unmatched: 5. The V gene's germline CDR1 is SNHLY and CDR2 FYNNEI. CDR3 residues: CASSPLADNIQYF. DNA for the CDR3: TGTGCCAGCAGCCCACTAGCGGACAACATTCAGTACTTC.

This clone was recorded at least ten times. The chain couples TRBV7-9 to TRBJ1-2; D gene unclear. Germline-derived CDR1 and CDR2 are SEHNR and FQNEAQ (reference sequence). Trimming took 0 bases from V and 2 from J, leaving 7 bases between them. The CDR3 is 14 amino acids. CDR3 sequence (DNA): TGTGCCAGCAGCTTAGCAGATTGGAACTATGGCTACACCTTC. Amino acids: CASSLADWNYGYTF.